This T cell receptor beta chain is drawn from a study of blood T cell repertoires in COVID-19. For the study at large: Samples taken during acute and convalescent COVID-19 were collected in the United States, Italy and Spain. Sources were T cells, B-cell-depleted T cells, or PBMCs; the material itself was cDNA or gDNA.

The CDR3 spans 16 residues. Germline values: CDR1 SGHVS, CDR2 FNYEAQ. Between the trimmed V and J ends, which lost 2 bases and 11 bases, there was a span of 19 bases. Data came from immunoSEQ multiplex PCR; TCRdb stores just in-frame clones and leaves some out. The data show around 150,000 clones, with approximately 80% seen just once and around 6.1% held by the top ten. For recovered donors of Cohort 3, there were two negative PCRs, clearance, or symptom resolution. The sequencing sample was made of PBMCs or T cells enriched from blood (not recorded which). The sequence came from a man aged 40-49 years who had recovered from COVID-19. The chain links TRBV7-6 to TRBJ1-6; D gene ambiguous. CDR3 region: CASSLRTQASAAPLHF. CDR3 nucleotides: TGTGCCAGCAGCTTAAGAACCCAGGCCTCAGCAGCACCCCTCCACTTT.